This TCR beta chain derives from a study of T-cell memory formation after mild COVID-19. Trimming removed 5 bases at V and 10 bases at J, with 12 bases between. This CDR3 has 12 amino acids. Germline V CDR1 and CDR2: SGHAT, FQDESV (reference sequence). Concerning this clonotype itself: Its specificity is not known.

General study points: For contracting clones, CD4+ ones sat mainly in CM and EM, CD8+ in EMRA.

A 5'RACE reaction primed in the constant segment made cDNA libraries of TCR alpha and TCR beta, and these carried sample barcodes and UMIs. Using its own MiXCR run on the 5' RACE reads, TCRdb lists one record per CDR3 protein. The sample has 150,000 or so distinct CDR3 sequences, around a third seen once; the top ten hold more than 10%. The TCR originated in an adult woman who had mild COVID-19 (a few samples of this study predate the infection). Cell type and time point are not known. The chain recombines TRBV11-1 with TRBJ2-1; a possible D gene is TRBD2 (5 bases). Sequenced input: PBMCs or a T cell subset sorted from them (not recorded which). CDR3 nucleotide sequence: TGTGCCAGCAGCCCCCGAGGGTTGGAGCAGTTCTTC. Encoded protein: CASSPRGLEQFF.